This is a list of T cell receptor beta chains from one sample in a study of T cell responses to AZD1222 COVID-19 vaccine. Generated by immunoSEQ multiplex PCR, the TCRdb table keeps only in-frame clones and is missing some. The sample carries about 110,000 clones, around 90% recorded once. Material: peripheral blood, obtained on day 0 of MenACWY control vaccination. These receptors all come from an adult in good health. The CDR3 runs from the conserved cysteine through the conserved F or W. D genes are given only for firm matches. Size tells how often a clone was seen (once, few, many) or the class of an expanded clone, and some rows leave it out.

size: .
V: TRBV3-1/TRBV3-2
J: TRBJ2-2
D: .
DNA: TGTGCCAGCAGCCCGGGATCAAACACCGGGGAGCTGTTTTTT
CDR3: CASSPGSNTGELFF

size: .
V: TRBV4-3
J: TRBJ2-7
D: TRBD1
DNA: TGCGCCAGCAGCCAACGGGACAGGGGGGGCGAGCAGTACTTC
CDR3: CASSQRDRGGEQYF

size: .
V: TRBV28
J: TRBJ1-2
D: .
DNA: TGTGCCAGCAGTTGGTCAGGGCCCTATAACTATGGCTACACCTTC
CDR3: CASSWSGPYNYGYTF

size: .
V: TRBV6-5
J: TRBJ2-4
D: .
DNA: TGTGCCAGCAGTCTGGGTAGCCCAAGAAACATTCAGTACTTC
CDR3: CASSLGSPRNIQYF

size: .
V: TRBV3-1/TRBV3-2
J: TRBJ2-3
D: .
DNA: TGTGCCAGCAGTCTAAAAAGGGGAGGACTGACAGATACGCAGTATTTT
CDR3: CASSLKRGGLTDTQYF

size: .
V: TRBV7-2
J: TRBJ1-1
D: .
DNA: TGTGCCAGCAGCCCACAGTTTAGGAACACTGAAGCTTTCTTT
CDR3: CASSPQFRNTEAFF

size: once
V: TRBV7-9
J: TRBJ1-5
D: .
DNA: TGTGCCAGCAGCTTAGCGGCCGGGGAAAGCAATCAGCCCCAGCATTTT
CDR3: CASSLAAGESNQPQHF

size: .
V: TRBV7-6
J: TRBJ2-5
D: TRBD2
DNA: TGTGCCAGCAGCTTAGCGAGCGGGGCGAGTCAAGAGACCCAGTACTTC
CDR3: CASSLASGASQETQYF

size: .
V: TRBV30
J: TRBJ2-7
D: .
DNA: TGTGCCTGCCAGCGGATCTACGAGCAGTACTTC
CDR3: CACQRIYEQYF

size: .
V: TRBV28
J: TRBJ2-4
D: TRBD2
DNA: TGTGCCAGCACCCCCGCCCCCGTAGCGGGGGGGAACATTCAGTACTTC
CDR3: CASTPAPVAGGNIQYF

size: .
V: TRBV19
J: TRBJ1-2
D: .
DNA: TGTGCCAGCCAAACTACAGGTTCGGTGTATGGCTACACCTTC
CDR3: CASQTTGSVYGYTF

size: few
V: TRBV10-3
J: TRBJ1-6
D: .
DNA: TGTGCCATCAGTGAGTCATTGGTGGCACCCCTCCACTTT
CDR3: CAISESLVAPLHF

size: .
V: TRBV19
J: TRBJ1-3
D: .
DNA: TGTGCCAGTAGTGCCAGCATTCACGGAAACACCATATATTTT
CDR3: CASSASIHGNTIYF

size: .
V: TRBV28
J: TRBJ2-7
D: .
DNA: TGTGCCAGCAGCCGCTTTTCCCCTTACGAGCAGTACTTC
CDR3: CASSRFSPYEQYF

size: .
V: TRBV6-2/TRBV6-3
J: TRBJ2-7
D: TRBD2
DNA: TGTGCCAGCAGTTACGGACTAGCGGGCTCCTACGAGCAGTACTTC
CDR3: CASSYGLAGSYEQYF

size: .
V: TRBV7-9
J: TRBJ1-4
D: .
DNA: TGTGCCAGCGGGCGAACAGGGTCTCGATTCGGGGAAAAACTGTTTTTT
CDR3: CASGRTGSRFGEKLFF

size: .
V: TRBV11-2
J: TRBJ2-5
D: .
DNA: TGTGCCAGCAGCTCGCCTCTTTTGGGGGAAGAGACCCAGTACTTC
CDR3: CASSSPLLGEETQYF

size: .
V: TRBV6-4
J: TRBJ1-1
D: .
DNA: TGTGCCAGCTTGGAAGCTTTCTTT
CDR3: CASLEAFF

size: .
V: TRBV2
J: TRBJ2-7
D: .
DNA: TGTGCCAGCAGTGAAGGACTCCTCTACGAGCAGTACTTC
CDR3: CASSEGLLYEQYF

size: .
V: TRBV18
J: TRBJ1-5
D: TRBD1
DNA: TGTGCCAGCTCACCAGAAGGGACAGGGAATCAGCCCCAGCATTTT
CDR3: CASSPEGTGNQPQHF

size: .
V: TRBV28
J: TRBJ1-4
D: TRBD1
DNA: TGTGCCAGCAGCTTAGCCACAGGGGGGCTGTTTTTT
CDR3: CASSLATGGLFF

size: .
V: TRBV30
J: TRBJ1-6
D: .
DNA: TGTGCCTGGAGTGTACTAGTGATGGAGAATTCACCCCTCCACTTT
CDR3: CAWSVLVMENSPLHF

size: .
V: TRBV28
J: TRBJ1-6
D: TRBD1
DNA: TGTGCCAGCAGTTTATTAGGGGGCAATTCACCCCTCCACTTT
CDR3: CASSLLGGNSPLHF

size: .
V: TRBV7-3
J: TRBJ2-3
D: TRBD1
DNA: TGTGCCAGCAGCTTAATACAGGGGACGCAGTATTTT
CDR3: CASSLIQGTQYF

size: .
V: TRBV27
J: TRBJ2-6
D: .
DNA: TGTGCCAGCAGTTTATCCCGGCGGCCCTCTGGGGCCAACGTCCTGACTTTC
CDR3: CASSLSRRPSGANVLTF

size: once
V: TRBV7-9
J: TRBJ1-2
D: .
DNA: TGTGCCAGCAGCTCTCCCATCTCGACTGCGGTCGGAGGCTACACCTTC
CDR3: CASSSPISTAVGGYTF

size: .
V: TRBV5-1
J: TRBJ1-4
D: .
DNA: TGCGCCAGCAGCCAGTCCACTATTCTCACACCGGGGCCAACTAATGAAAAACTGTTTTTT
CDR3: CASSQSTILTPGPTNEKLFF

size: .
V: TRBV4-1
J: TRBJ1-2
D: TRBD1
DNA: TGCGCCAGCAGCCATGGAGGGGGCGGCTGGTATGGGGGCTACACCTTC
CDR3: CASSHGGGGWYGGYTF